This TCR beta chain is drawn from a study of T cell repertoires in cytomegalovirus infection. Study-level information: HLA-B-restricted CMV epitopes that are well studied were used alongside recently identified HLA-C-restricted ones. CMV infection together with matching HLA type was indicated by public TCR beta signatures.

TCRdb re-called the reads with MiXCR, one entry per CDR3 protein. Among hundreds of thousands of distinct CDR3 sequences, 31% were seen once, and the ten largest hold around 15%. General study findings and limits: HLA-C-restricted, CMV-specific TCR beta clonotypes were dominant ex vivo. Frequencies of public TCR beta families were cumulated, and this identified carriers of CMV plus the relevant HLA.

This clonotype occurred a few times. Antigen: not known. Germline V gene lookup returns CDR1 SQVTM and CDR2 ANQGSEA. This CDR3 contains 15 residues. Trimming removed 1 base from V and 0 bases from J, with 10 bases in between. The material was cultured CD8+ T cells from PBMCs, obtained from culture after CMV antigen stimulation. The chain links TRBV29-1 to TRBJ2-1; D remains ambiguous. The TCR comes from a human donor in good health (CMV status not recorded). Some clones in this sample may be carry-over from other donors' samples. The CDR3 reads CSVEGRLSSYNEQFF. As DNA, the CDR3 is TGCAGCGTTGAAGGACGGCTGAGCTCCTACAATGAGCAGTTCTTC.